Below, 6 T cell receptor beta chains from the same sample are listed, as sequenced in a study of CD8+ T cells in alopecia areata. RNA extraction and reverse transcription yielded cDNA as sequencing template. Libraries were prepared by immunoSEQ multiplex PCR; TCRdb keeps only in-frame clonotypes and omits some of them. The table lists approximately 10,000 clones, no singletons, with around 20% in the top ten. Markers including CD4, CD8alpha, NKG2D and NKG2ACE guided sorting of pooled cutaneous lymph node cells. The sequencing input was CD8+ T cells sorted from a lymph node. The source of these receptors is a C3H/HeJ mouse with alopecia areata. As its MHC haplotype, the strain has H2-k.

This clone is medium-sized by share. Mouse names are used for the genes. The CDR3 is cut off 4 residues early in the read; its end comes from the germline J gene. V usage is TRBV17 and J usage is TRBJ2-7; 10 nucleotides agree with TRBD2. The germline V gene encodes CDR1 MNHDT and CDR2 YYDKIL. V gave up 6 bases and J gave up 1 base; unmatched junction bases: 0. The CDR3 spans 13 residues. The CDR3 reads CASRGLGSYEQYF. CDR3 DNA (partial): TGTGCTAGCAGGGGACTGGGGTCCTAT. The full variable domain, with the rest looked up from reference TRBV17 and TRBJ2-7, is DTTVKQNPRYKLARVGKPVNLICSQTMNHDTMYWYQKKPNQAPKLLLFYYDKILNREADTFEKFQSSRPNNSFCSLYIGSAGLEYSAMYLCASRGLGSYEQYFGPGTRLTVL.

This clone was detected ten times or more. Gene and germline names: mouse. The sequenced fragment ends 4 residues before the CDR3 boundary, so the rest is inferred from the germline J gene. The V and J genes are TRBV29 and TRBJ2-5, with D maybe TRBD1 (6 bases). CDR1 MSHET and CDR2 SYDVDS come from the germline V gene. Deletions cut 2 bases from V and 1 base from J, with 7 bases between. The CDR3 spans 14 residues. Here the CDR3 reads CASSLKGDQDTQYF. The covered CDR3 bases are TGTGCTAGCAGTTTAAAGGGGGACCAAGAC.

This clone was picked up many times. Mouse gene names and germline throughout. The read ends 4 residues early relative to the CDR3; the germline J gene fills the gap. This chain uses TRBV19 with TRBJ2-1, with 9 bases that match TRBD1. J gave up 6 bases and V 1 base, and 2 bases lay outside the gene matches. Germline V lookup: CDR1 FNHDT, CDR2 SITEND (reference sequence). The CDR3 consists of 14 residues. The DNA read from the CDR3 is TGTGCCAGCAGTATAACAGGGGGCGCTGCT. It encodes CASSITGGAA. The entire CDR3 protein reads CASSITGGAAEQFF.

This clone is judged medium-sized. Mouse names are used for the genes. The read is 4 residues too short to cover the CDR3 end, so that end is filled in from the germline J gene. V usage is TRBV13-3 and J usage is TRBJ2-4; TRBD2 agrees at 12 bases. CDR1 and CDR2 from the germline V gene are NNHDY and SYVADS. The CDR3 loop spans 16 amino acids. Trimming at V came to 2 bases and at J to 2 bases, leaving 3 bases not matched to a gene. Partial CDR3 DNA: TGTGCCAGCAGTGAAGACTGGGGGGGCAATCAAAAC. As protein: CASSEDWGGNQN. The whole CDR3 sequence reads CASSEDWGGNQNTLYF.

In its sample, this clone was seen many times. Gene names denote mouse genes. The CDR3 goes on 4 residues after the read ends, and that part is filled in from the germline J gene. This chain joins TRBV14 and TRBJ2-5; TRBD2 aligns across 7 bases. Germline CDR1 is SGHDT and CDR2 is FRDEAV. There are 14 residues in the CDR3. Losses at the gene ends were 1 base for V and 3 bases for J; bases not matched to a gene: 2. CDR3 protein: CASSFNWGQDTQYF. The sequenced CDR3 bases are TGTGCCAGCAGTTTCAACTGGGGACAAGAC.

This clone was seen at least ten times. Gene names and germline refer to mouse. The read finishes 4 residues shy of the CDR3 end, and the germline J gene is used to complete it. This chain connects TRBV13-3 to TRBJ2-4, with 8 bases fitting TRBD2. V lost 5 bases to trimming and J lost 3 bases; unmatched junction nucleotides: 5. The CDR3 runs 14 residues. Germline loops: CDR1 NNHDY, CDR2 SYVADS. Incomplete CDR3 DNA: TGTGCCAGCAGGGAAGACTGGGGACAAAAC. Residues: CASREDWGQN. Given in full, the CDR3 is CASREDWGQNTLYF.